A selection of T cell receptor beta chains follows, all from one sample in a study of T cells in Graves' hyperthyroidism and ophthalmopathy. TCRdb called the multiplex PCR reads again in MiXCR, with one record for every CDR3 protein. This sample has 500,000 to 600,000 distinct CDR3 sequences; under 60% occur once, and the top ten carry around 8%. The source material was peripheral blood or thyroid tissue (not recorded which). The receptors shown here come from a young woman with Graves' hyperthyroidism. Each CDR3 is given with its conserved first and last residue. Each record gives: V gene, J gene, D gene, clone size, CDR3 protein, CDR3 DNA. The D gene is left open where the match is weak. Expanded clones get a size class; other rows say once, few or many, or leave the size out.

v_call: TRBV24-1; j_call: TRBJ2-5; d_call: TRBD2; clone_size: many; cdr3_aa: CATSERPGLAGAVETQYF; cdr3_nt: TGTGCCACCAGTGAACGCCCGGGACTAGCGGGAGCGGTGGAGACCCAGTACTTC
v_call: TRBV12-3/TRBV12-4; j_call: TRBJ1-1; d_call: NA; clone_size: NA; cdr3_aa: CASSLGGRRLAFF; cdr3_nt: TGTGCCAGCAGTTTGGGAGGGAGGAGGTTGGCTTTCTTT
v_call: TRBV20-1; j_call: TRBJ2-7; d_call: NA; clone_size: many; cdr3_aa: CSAHRGGSGAYEQYF; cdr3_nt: TGCAGTGCACACCGTGGGGGCTCGGGGGCCTACGAGCAGTACTTC
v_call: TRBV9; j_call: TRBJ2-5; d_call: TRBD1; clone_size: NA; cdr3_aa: CASSVRGFETQYF; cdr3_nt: TGTGCCAGCAGCGTCAGGGGGTTTGAGACCCAGTACTTC
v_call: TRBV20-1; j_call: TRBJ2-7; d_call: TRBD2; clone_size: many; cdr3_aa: CSAREKSSGRTEQYF; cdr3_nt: TGCAGTGCTAGAGAAAAGTCCAGCGGGAGAACCGAGCAGTACTTC
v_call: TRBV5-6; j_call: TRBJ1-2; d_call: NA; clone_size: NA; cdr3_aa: CASRLQGTGYTF; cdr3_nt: TGTGCCAGCAGGTTACAGGGAACAGGCTACACCTTC
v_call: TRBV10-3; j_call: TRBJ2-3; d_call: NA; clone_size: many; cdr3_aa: CATNVEDTQYF; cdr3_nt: TGTGCCACCAACGTAGAGGATACGCAGTATTTT
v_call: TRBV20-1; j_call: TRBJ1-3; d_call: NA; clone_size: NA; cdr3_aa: CSARDSGELGNTVYF; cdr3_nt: TGCAGTGCTAGAGATTCGGGGGAGCTCGGAAACACCGTATATTTT
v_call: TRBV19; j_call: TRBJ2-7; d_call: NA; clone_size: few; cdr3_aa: CASSWGAVPYEQYF; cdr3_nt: TGTGCCAGTAGTTGGGGGGCAGTCCCCTACGAGCAGTACTTC
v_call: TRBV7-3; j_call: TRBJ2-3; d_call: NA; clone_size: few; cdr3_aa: CASSDRTDTQYF; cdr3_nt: TGTGCCAGCAGCGACCGCACAGATACGCAGTATTTT
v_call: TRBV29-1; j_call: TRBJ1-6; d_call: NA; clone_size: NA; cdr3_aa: CSTSLEGGSPLHF; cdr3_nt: TGCAGCACCTCCCTGGAAGGAGGTTCACCCCTCCACTTT
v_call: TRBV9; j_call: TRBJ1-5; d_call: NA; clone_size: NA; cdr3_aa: CASSVEGGRGQPQHF; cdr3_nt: TGTGCCAGCAGCGTAGAAGGGGGGCGTGGGCAGCCCCAGCATTTT
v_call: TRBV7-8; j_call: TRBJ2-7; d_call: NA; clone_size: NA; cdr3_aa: CASSQSSVSYEQYF; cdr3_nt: TGTGCCAGCAGCCAATCTAGCGTCTCCTACGAGCAGTACTTC
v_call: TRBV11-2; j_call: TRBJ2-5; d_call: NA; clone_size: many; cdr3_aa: CASSFWDTGEETQYF; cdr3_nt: TGTGCCAGCAGCTTCTGGGACACCGGGGAAGAGACCCAGTACTTC
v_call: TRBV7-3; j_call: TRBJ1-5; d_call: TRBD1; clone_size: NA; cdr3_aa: CASSLRPAGQGVREQHF; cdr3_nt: TGTGCCAGCAGCTTAAGACCCGCGGGACAGGGTGTCCGCGAGCAGCATTTT
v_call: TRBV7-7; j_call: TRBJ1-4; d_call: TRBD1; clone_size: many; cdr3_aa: CASPRQGEEKLFF; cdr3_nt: TGTGCTAGCCCTAGACAGGGGGAAGAAAAACTGTTTTTT
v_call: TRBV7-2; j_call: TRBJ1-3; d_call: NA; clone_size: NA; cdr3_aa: CASSPAAVYGYTIYF; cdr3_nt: TGTGCCAGCAGCCCAGCAGCGGTCTATGGCTACACCATATATTTT
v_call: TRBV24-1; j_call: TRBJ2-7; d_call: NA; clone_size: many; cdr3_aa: CATSRDGPSYEQYF; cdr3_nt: TGTGCCACCAGTAGAGACGGTCCCTCCTACGAGCAGTACTTC
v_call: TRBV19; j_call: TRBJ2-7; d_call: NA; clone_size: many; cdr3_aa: CASSAFTTGSYEQYF; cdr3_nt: TGTGCCAGTAGTGCTTTCACTACCGGCTCCTACGAGCAGTACTTC
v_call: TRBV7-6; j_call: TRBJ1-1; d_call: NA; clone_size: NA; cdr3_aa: CAGNFREGPTEAFF; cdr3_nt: TGTGCCGGCAACTTTAGGGAGGGGCCCACTGAAGCCTTCTTT
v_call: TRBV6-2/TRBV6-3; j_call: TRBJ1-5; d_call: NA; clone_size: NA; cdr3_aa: CASRQKGVQEQPQHF; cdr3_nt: TGTGCCAGCAGGCAAAAGGGGGTCCAAGAGCAGCCCCAGCATTTT
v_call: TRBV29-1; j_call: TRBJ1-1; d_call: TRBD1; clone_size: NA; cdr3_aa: CSRPGQDTIAFF; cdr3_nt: TGCAGCAGGCCGGGACAGGACACTATAGCTTTCTTT
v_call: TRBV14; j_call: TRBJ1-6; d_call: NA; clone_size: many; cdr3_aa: CASSQANSPLHF; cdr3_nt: TGTGCCAGCAGCCAAGCTAATTCACCCCTCCACTTT